The 10 T cell receptor beta chains given below trace back to one sample, sequenced in a study of shared clonotypes between healthy human individuals. Libraries were prepared by immunoSEQ multiplex PCR; TCRdb keeps only in-frame clonotypes and omits some of them. The sample lists approximately 2,000,000 clones; approximately 92% were seen once. Naive CD8 cells were CD45RO-negative, positively selected for CCR7, excluding terminally differentiated effector memory CD45RA+ cells. The sample comprised naive CD8+ T cells from PBMCs. The receptors stem from a young man in good health. Some clones in this sample may be carry-over from other donors' samples.

The rearrangement links TRBV19 to TRBJ2-7, with D perhaps matching TRBD1 (6 bases). Germline CDR1 LNHDA, CDR2 SQIVND (reference sequence). V shed 8 bases and J shed 0 bases, with 17 bases lying between them. CDR3 length: 15 residues. The CDR3 coding sequence is TGTGCCAGTTCGGACGGTAGGGACAACTCCTACGAGCAGTACTTC. It translates to CASSDGRDNSYEQYF.

This clone has a single count. This chain joins TRBV27 and TRBJ1-2; possibly TRBD1 for D (6 bases). V was pared by 3 bases and J by 4 bases, with 9 bases between. This CDR3 has 13 residues. Germline CDR1 reads MNHEY; CDR2 reads SMNVEV (reference sequence). Written as DNA, the CDR3 is TGTGCCAGCAGTTTCCGCAGGGGCTATGGCTACACCTTC. This encodes CASSFRRGYGYTF.

V and J are TRBV7-2 and TRBJ2-7; no reliable D call. Trimming took 5 bases from V and 2 from J, leaving 13 bases between them. The CDR3 is made up of 14 amino acids. Germline V CDR1 and CDR2: SGHTA, FQGNSA. The CDR3 coding sequence is TGTGCCAGCAGCCCTCTTTTAGCCACCTACGAGCAGTACTTC. Its translation is CASSPLLATYEQYF. Full variable domain (rest looked up from reference TRBV7-2 and TRBJ2-7): GAGVSQSPSNKVTEKGKDVELRCDPISGHTALYWYRQSLGQGLEFLIYFQGNSAPDKSGLPSDRFSAERTGGSVSTLTIQRTQQEDSAVYLCASSPLLATYEQYFGPGTRLTVT.

The genes are TRBV27 and TRBJ2-2; D not certain. CDR3 size: 14 residues. Trimming left V 5 bases short and J 5 bases short, with 12 bases between. Germline CDR1 reads MNHEY; CDR2 reads SMNVEV (reference sequence). CDR3 residues: CASSQRLGTGELFF. In DNA form, the CDR3 reads TGTGCCAGCAGTCAACGGTTGGGTACCGGGGAGCTGTTTTTT.

The chain uses TRBV27 and TRBJ2-3, with 8 bases aligning to TRBD2. V lost 3 bases to trimming and J lost 1 base; unmatched junction nucleotides: 9. Germline V gene sequence: CDR1 MNHEY, CDR2 SMNVEV (reference sequence). The length of the CDR3 is 17 residues. CDR3 DNA sequence: TGTGCCAGCAGTTTGACAAAAACTAGCGGACGCACAGATACGCAGTATTTT. Protein product: CASSLTKTSGRTDTQYF.

Points on this clone: Other DNA sequences in this sample translate to the same CDR3. The genes are TRBV6-5 and TRBJ1-5; no clear D. The CDR3 runs 13 residues. Trimming took 5 bases from V and 3 from J, leaving 8 bases between them. CDR1 and CDR2 (germline): MNHEY, SVGAGI. The CDR3 DNA follows: TGTGCCAGCAGTCCTAGGGTCAATCAGCCCCAGCATTTT. Amino acids: CASSPRVNQPQHF.

The V and J genes are TRBV19 and TRBJ1-1; the match to TRBD1 covers 8 bases. CDR1 is LNHDA and CDR2 is SQIVND in the germline V gene (reference sequence). This CDR3 is built from 15 residues. V dropped 5 bases and J dropped 1; count of bases not matched to a gene: 6. The CDR3 bases are TGTGCCAGTAGTCACCCTGGGACAGGGAACACTGAAGCTTTCTTT. This codes for CASSHPGTGNTEAFF.

This clone appeared a single time. This rearrangement joins TRBV9 to TRBJ1-2, with 8 bases matching TRBD1. This CDR3 region has 15 residues. The V and J ends lost 6 bases and 2 bases, in that order; junction bases with no gene match: 9. Looked up from germline, CDR1 is SGDLS and CDR2 is YYNGEE. Here the CDR3 reads CASTMGAGGNYGYTF. In nucleotides, the CDR3 is TGTGCCAGCACAATGGGGGCAGGGGGCAACTATGGCTACACCTTC.

The genes are TRBV28 and TRBJ2-4; D is ambiguous. The CDR3 has 15 amino acids. Trimming cost V 4 bases and J 3 bases, with 13 bases left between them. Per germline, CDR1 MDHEN and CDR2 SYDVKM. CDR3 sequence (DNA): TGTGCCAGCAGTTCCCCGTTCTCTGGCAAAAACATTCAGTACTTC. It yields the protein CASSSPFSGKNIQYF.

Remarks on this clone: The same CDR3 arises from other DNA sequences in this sample as well. J is TRBJ2-3 and V is TRBV4-1, with D possibly being TRBD2 (6 bases). Per germline, CDR1 MGHRA and CDR2 YSYEKL. V was cut by 3 bases and J by 6 bases, with 7 bases left in between. The CDR3 has 12 amino acids. The CDR3 nucleotides are TGCGCCAGCAGCCACCGGGGGGATACGCAGTATTTT. Residues: CASSHRGDTQYF.